Given below is one T cell receptor (beta chain) in context. The data belong to a study of blood T cell repertoires in COVID-19. Overall study: Acute-phase and convalescent COVID-19 samples originated in the United States, Italy and Spain. PBMCs, B-cell-depleted T cells, or T cells provided the cDNA or gDNA that made up the material.

Germline values: CDR1 KGHSH, CDR2 LQKENI. The CDR3 totals 17 residues. V was pared by 3 bases and J by 5 bases, with 8 bases of the junction left unmatched. As handled by the study authors: Nucleated cell counts were estimated from reference gene primer amplification. The protocol was immunoSEQ multiplex PCR, while the TCRdb copy is restricted to in-frame clones and leaves out a portion. V, J and clone size reflect that table, while D and trimming were determined from the DNA. The sample holds 190,000 or so clones, 85% to 90% seen once. The receptor's source is a man in his forties or fifties with acute or convalescent COVID-19. Sequencing was carried out using peripheral blood. The chain carries TRBV18 and TRBJ1-5; TRBD1 matches 12 bases. CDR3 protein: CASSPSPGTGGDQPQHF. As DNA, the CDR3 is TGTGCCAGCTCACCCAGTCCCGGGACAGGGGGCGATCAGCCCCAGCATTTT.